The subject of this entry is one T cell receptor (beta chain). The antigen remains unidentified. The data were taken from a study of T cells in Graves' hyperthyroidism and ophthalmopathy. For the study at large: Peripheral blood was obtained at initial diagnosis, preceding any treatment.

The study, taken as a whole, reports: A model of 13 V-J features distinguished ophthalmopathy from stable hyperthyroidism.

Amplified regions were TCR beta CDR3 sequences from RNA transcripts. When the TCR CDR3 underwent first-round RT-PCR, the HTBI primer set was used. Via MiXCR, TCRdb re-called the multiplex PCR reads, giving one row per CDR3 protein. The sample lists about 360,000 distinct CDR3 sequences, 13% seen once, with around a tenth in the top ten. Sequencing was done on a sample of blood. This clonotype was obtained from a woman aged 18-35 years with Graves' hyperthyroidism.

DNA of the CDR3: TGTGCCAGCAGTCTGGGGCTGGGACAGGGAGGTCAGCCCCAGCATTTT. Translating gives CASSLGLGQGGQPQHF. The chain links TRBV28 to TRBJ1-5, with 9 bases fitting TRBD1. The germline V gene encodes CDR1 MDHEN and CDR2 SYDVKM. The CDR3 totals 16 residues. The J segment lost 6 bases and the V segment lost 5 bases, leaving 11 bases of the junction unmatched.